Ten or more counts support the clone carrying this T cell receptor beta chain. Germline-derived CDR1 and CDR2 are MDHEN and SYDVKM. V dropped 5 bases and J dropped 6; count of bases not matched to a gene: 3. The CDR3 runs 14 residues. Those patients with uncontrolled infection, other autoimmune disease, pregnancy or lactation were excluded. The TCR beta CDR3 regions underwent amplification using RNA transcripts as the source. The TCR CDR3 first-round RT-PCR relied on the HTBI primer set. TCRdb independently ran MiXCR on the multiplex PCR reads; one entry per CDR3 protein. This sample yields over 300,000 distinct CDR3 sequences, of which around 13% are seen a single time; roughly 33% belongs to the top ten. These data are taken from a study of T cells in Graves' hyperthyroidism and ophthalmopathy.

The genes are TRBV28 and TRBJ2-1; TRBD2 aligns across 11 bases. Sequenced: blood. This TCR was sampled from a woman in her forties with Graves' ophthalmopathy. CDR3 sequence (DNA): TGTGCCAGCAGTACTAGCGGGAGTTTCAATGAGCAGTTCTTC. This codes for CASSTSGSFNEQFF.